The TCR beta chain under discussion was sequenced for a study of cytomegalovirus exposure and HLA in healthy donors. The PCR was carried out with 60 Vbeta primers and 13 Jbeta primers. Sequencing was performed with immunoSEQ multiplex PCR; in TCRdb, only in-frame clones are kept and a portion is missing. The table lists roughly 120,000 clones, around 74% of them singletons. Turning to this clone: The antigen is undetermined.

The CDR3 sequence is 16 residues long. Germline V gene sequence: CDR1 LNHDA, CDR2 SQIVND (reference sequence). Trimming at V came to 6 bases and at J to 3 bases, leaving 8 bases not matched to a gene. Study-wide results and caveats: Among immune exposure information, only CMV serostatus was available. Earlier results showed most TCR beta V segments being productive about 90% or about 30% of the time. As a later analysis showed, several of the most significant clusters appeared to be linked to common viral pathogens. Later, TCR association rates were found to vary by HLA locus, highest for DRB1 and lowest for HLA-C.

The clonotype originates from a woman between 45 and 60 years old in good health and CMV-seropositive. The rearrangement uses TRBV19 and TRBJ2-2; 9 nucleotides agree with TRBD1. The sample taken for sequencing was PBMCs. The CDR3 reads CASRSRTGAYTGELFF. The CDR3 nucleotides read TGTGCCAGTAGGTCCAGGACAGGGGCTTACACCGGGGAGCTGTTTTTT. The complete variable domain, with remaining parts taken from reference TRBV19 and TRBJ2-2, reads DGGITQSPKYLFRKEGQNVTLSCEQNLNHDAMYWYRQDPGQGLRLIYYSQIVNDFQKGDIAEGYSVSREKKESFPLTVTSAQKNPTAFYLCASRSRTGAYTGELFFGEGSRLTVL.